These 17 T cell receptor beta chains were sequenced from one sample in a study of blood T cells in healthy people across ages (dated by TCRdb to the mid-2010s). The library came from 5' RACE. TCRdb shows the sequencer as Illumina HiSeq 2500. A second PCR of roughly 6 to 11 cycles was run with a J-beta primer mix and a sample-barcoded 5' primer. The public sequencing data were trimmed at Q25 with fastp and processed into clonotypes with MiXCR by TCRdb, which kept only in-frame beta chains. CDR3 protein duplicates are merged, each entry listing the most common genes and DNA. This sample has approximately 810,000 distinct CDR3 sequences in its table, and 29% of those were observed once. The ten largest clones capture 17% of the sample. The material sequenced was blood. The source is an elderly woman in good health.

This clonotype has at least ten counts. J is TRBJ1-2 and V is TRBV3-1; TRBD1 aligns across 7 bases. The CDR3 sequence is 13 residues long. J gave up 4 bases and V 6 bases, and 5 bases lay outside the gene matches. Germline V CDR1 and CDR2: LGHDT, YNNKEL (reference sequence). CDR3 residues: CASRPGQRYGYTF. DNA for the CDR3: TGTGCCAGCAGACCGGGACAGCGCTATGGCTACACCTTC.

The chain joins TRBV10-3 to TRBJ2-3; TRBD1 agrees at 7 bases. The germline V gene has CDR1 ENHRY and CDR2 SYGVKD. CDR3 length: 15 amino acids. Losses at the gene ends were 9 bases for V and 2 bases for J; bases not matched to a gene: 11. The CDR3 DNA follows: TGTGCCATTGGACAGGAAGCCCTCTCCACAGATACGCAGTATTTT. Its translation: CAIGQEALSTDTQYF.

This clonotype occurred a few times. This may be a read error, as it is one base from a much larger clone. This chain links TRBV7-9 with TRBJ2-7; TRBD1 matches 8 bases. The CDR3 consists of 13 residues. V lost 5 bases and J lost 7; bases outside the gene matches: 7. Germline V CDR1 and CDR2: SEHNR, FQNEAQ (reference sequence). Written as DNA, the CDR3 is TGTGCCAGCAGCCTCGAACAGGGGGATGAGCAGTACGTC. Protein product: CASSLEQGDEQYV.

This chain connects TRBV18 to TRBJ1-1, with D hard to call. Germline V gives CDR1 KGHSH, CDR2 LQKENI. V was shortened by 8 bases and J by 4 bases, with 14 bases between the two germline ends. CDR3 length: 13 amino acids. CDR3 loop: CASTGSGATEAFF. The CDR3 DNA reads TGTGCCAGCACTGGATCAGGTGCCACTGAAGCTTTCTTT.

This clonotype was detected ten times or more. V is TRBV27 and J is TRBJ2-1; D gene unclear. V was trimmed by 3 bases and J by 0 bases, leaving 12 bases between them. CDR1 and CDR2 from the germline V gene are MNHEY and SMNVEV (reference sequence). The CDR3 runs 16 residues. CDR3 DNA sequence: TGTGCCAGCAGTTTCGGTGCCTTACTCTCCTACAATGAGCAGTTCTTC. Translation gives CASSFGALLSYNEQFF.

Many counts were recorded for this clonotype. The chain is built from TRBV6-6 and TRBJ1-5; 9 nucleotides match TRBD1. This CDR3 is built from 14 residues. Germline CDR1 is MNHNY and CDR2 is SVGAGI (reference sequence). V lost 6 bases, J lost 5 bases, and 5 bases stayed unmatched. CDR3 coding DNA: TGTGCCAGCAGACCACAGGGGGCCGATCAGCCCCAGCATTTT. Its protein is CASRPQGADQPQHF.

This clonotype was picked up a small number of times. A clone one base away is much larger, so this may be a read error. V is TRBV3-1 and J is TRBJ2-1; D uncertain. The CDR3 extends over 15 amino acids. Germline CDR1 LGHDT, CDR2 YNNKEL (reference sequence). V was trimmed by 8 bases and J by 5 bases, leaving 19 bases between them. CDR3 nucleotide sequence: TGTGCCAGCTCCTCGAGAGTAGTTACGCACAATGAGCAGTTCTTC. This sequence encodes CASSSRVVTHNEQFF.

Ten or more counts support this clonotype. The rearrangement links TRBV12-3 or TRBV12-4 to TRBJ2-7; TRBD1 aligns across 10 bases. With 6 bases clipped from V and 4 bases from J, the junction kept 9 bases outside the gene matches. There are 15 residues in the CDR3. The chain's CDR3 is CASSRAGTGVYEQYF. In DNA form, the CDR3 reads TGTGCCAGCAGCCGTGCCGGGACAGGGGTATACGAGCAGTACTTC.

In this sample, this clonotype turned up a few times. The chain combines TRBV20-1 with TRBJ1-2; no clear D. The CDR3 loop spans 12 amino acids. Trimming cost V 5 bases and J 8 bases, with 15 bases left between them. Germline lookup yields CDR1 DFQATT and CDR2 SNEGSKA (reference sequence). The CDR3 DNA reads TGCAGTGCTCCGACGGCCGCGGAAGGCTACACCTTC. It translates to CSAPTAAEGYTF.

This clonotype appeared once. J is TRBJ1-2 and V is TRBV7-9; D possibly corresponds to TRBD1 (5 bases). The CDR3 consists of 15 residues. The V gene lost 3 bases and the J gene lost 4 bases, with 15 bases spanning the gap. CDR1 SEHNR and CDR2 FQNEAQ come from the germline V gene (reference sequence). The CDR3 loop reads CASSLAGGVIYGYTF. CDR3 DNA sequence: TGTGCCAGCAGCTTGGCCGGGGGTGTGATCTATGGCTACACCTTC. Variable domain in full (rest from reference TRBV7-9 and TRBJ1-2): DTGVSQNPRHKITKRGQNVTFRCDPISEHNRLYWYRQTLGQGPEFLTYFQNEAQLEKSRLLSDRFSAERPKGSFSTLEIQRTEQGDSAMYLCASSLAGGVIYGYTFGSGTRLTVV.

This clonotype was seen many times. The CDR3 region is CASRIGATSSYNEQFF. The CDR3 region has the DNA TGTGCCAGCAGGATAGGGGCAACCAGCTCCTACAATGAGCAGTTCTTC. The chain links TRBV6-5 to TRBJ2-1; D might be TRBD1 (5 bases). This CDR3 comprises 16 residues. Per germline, CDR1 MNHEY and CDR2 SVGAGI. Between the trimmed V and J ends, which lost 6 bases and 0 bases, there was a span of 15 bases.

This clonotype was picked up a small number of times. This chain joins TRBV7-2 and TRBJ1-2, with D perhaps TRBD1 (6 bases). Trimming stripped 2 bases from V and 8 bases from J, with 15 bases between. Looked up from germline, CDR1 is SGHTA and CDR2 is FQGNSA. The CDR3 consists of 14 residues. The chain's CDR3 is CASSLTTGRGGYTF. CDR3 sequence (DNA): TGTGCCAGCAGCTTAACTACAGGGAGGGGCGGCTACACCTTC.

This sequence joins TRBV20-1 and TRBJ2-3; D is undetermined. V was pared by 5 bases and J by 4 bases, with 16 bases between. The CDR3 runs to 14 residues. The V gene's germline CDR1 is DFQATT and CDR2 SNEGSKA (reference sequence). CDR3 sequence reads: CSAPTQTVADTQYF. The CDR3 region has the DNA TGCAGTGCTCCAACGCAAACAGTAGCAGATACGCAGTATTTT.

This clonotype was detected ten times or more. V gene TRBV7-6 combines with J gene TRBJ2-3, with 14 bases identical to TRBD2. V gave up 5 bases and J gave up 2 bases; unmatched junction bases: 3. Looked up from germline, CDR1 is SGHVS and CDR2 is FNYEAQ. The CDR3 contains 16 residues. The CDR3 DNA reads as TGTGCCAGCAGCCCGACTAGCGGGGGGGCCACAGATACGCAGTATTTT. It encodes CASSPTSGGATDTQYF.

This clonotype was seen ten or more times. This chain links TRBV5-5 with TRBJ2-1; maybe TRBD1 (6 bases). The CDR3 spans 16 residues. The germline V gene has CDR1 SGHKS and CDR2 YYEKEE (reference sequence). V was pared by 1 base and J by 7 bases, with 18 bases between. The CDR3 region is CASSLTGTINRNEQFF. CDR3 bases: TGTGCCAGCAGCTTGACAGGGACCATTAATAGAAATGAGCAGTTCTTC.

This clonotype was recorded many times. This sequence joins TRBV10-3 and TRBJ1-5; TRBD1 matches at 7 bases. This CDR3 spans 14 amino acids. Germline assignment: CDR1 ENHRY and CDR2 SYGVKD. V dropped 6 bases and J dropped 4; count of bases not matched to a gene: 6. DNA for the CDR3: TGTGCCATCAGAGGACAGGAGTCTAATCAGCCCCAGCATTTT. It codes for CAIRGQESNQPQHF.

This chain joins TRBV2 and TRBJ1-5, with TRBD1 matching over 7 bases. Trimming took 6 bases from V and 3 from J; bases not matched to a gene: 8. The CDR3 contains 15 residues. Germline CDR1 SNHLY, CDR2 FYNNEI. CDR3 amino acids: CASRSQGSVNQPQHF. The DNA of the CDR3 is TGTGCCAGCAGGTCACAGGGGAGTGTCAATCAGCCCCAGCATTTT.